Described below is a single TCR beta chain sequence and its context. This sample is part of a study of technical replicates of blood from a few donors. Germline V gives CDR1 SQVTM, CDR2 ANQGSEA. The CDR3 is made up of 13 amino acids. After removal of 4 bases from V and 8 bases from J, the junction contained 10 bases not matched to a gene. This table comes from immunoSEQ multiplex PCR, and its TCRdb copy is limited to in-frame clones, with some not included. The sample holds around 80,000 clones, roughly 90% seen once. Sequenced sample: T cells isolated from PBMCs. J is TRBJ1-2 and V is TRBV29-1; TRBD1 agrees at 7 bases. The receptor was derived from a human donor in good health. CDR3 sequence reads: CSVAGTASKGYTF. In nucleotides, the CDR3 is TGCAGCGTTGCCGGGACAGCGTCAAAGGGCTACACCTTC.